Listed here are 9 T cell receptor beta chains from one sample, sequenced in a study of shared clonotypes between healthy human individuals. The assay was immunoSEQ multiplex PCR, and TCRdb's table has in-frame clones only and misses some. Here the sample spans over 1.4 million clones, approximately 96% being singletons. Sequencing used naive CD4+ T cells sorted from blood. The subset was: CD45RA+ positively selected. All receptors derive from a man younger than 40 in good health.

The chain joins TRBV6-4 to TRBJ1-1; D call uncertain. The CDR3 has 13 amino acids. Trimming left V 5 bases short and J 0 bases short, with 7 bases between. Per the germline V gene, CDR1 is MRHNA and CDR2 is SNTAGT. CDR3 region: CASSREMNTEAFF. CDR3 DNA: TGTGCCAGCAGTAGGGAGATGAACACTGAAGCTTTCTTT.

The V call is TRBV29-1, the J call TRBJ2-3; 12 positions match TRBD2. After removal of 7 bases from V and 3 bases from J, the junction contained 2 bases not matched to a gene. This CDR3 region has 13 residues. Germline CDR1 is SQVTM and CDR2 is ANQGSEA. The CDR3 reads CSASGRGTDTQYF. CDR3 nucleotides: TGCAGCGCTAGCGGGAGGGGGACAGATACGCAGTATTTT.

The J gene is TRBJ2-7, the V gene TRBV10-2; the match to TRBD2 covers 7 bases. Germline V lookup: CDR1 WSHSY, CDR2 SAAADI. The CDR3 is 12 amino acids. The V gene end was trimmed by 5 bases and the J gene end by 4 bases; junction bases not matched to a gene: 2. CDR3 sequence: CASSLAEYEQYF. In DNA form, the CDR3 reads TGCGCCAGCAGTCTAGCGGAGTACGAGCAGTACTTC.

The chain employs TRBV5-1 and TRBJ2-1; tentatively, D is TRBD1 or TRBD2 (5 bases each). V was clipped by 4 bases and J by 8 bases, with 16 bases between them. There are 14 residues in the CDR3. Germline V CDR1 and CDR2: SGHRS, YFSETQ. The CDR3 bases are TGCGCCAGCAGCCCCGGGGCTAGCATTGATGAGCAGTTCTTC. It yields the protein CASSPGASIDEQFF.

V and J are TRBV6-5 and TRBJ1-5, with no clear D. The V gene lost 6 bases and the J gene lost 4 bases, with 13 bases spanning the gap. CDR3 length: 14 amino acids. CDR1 is MNHEY, CDR2 SVGAGI, per germline. The CDR3: CASRPTANNQPQHF. CDR3 in DNA: TGTGCCAGCAGACCCACAGCTAATAATCAGCCCCAGCATTTT.

The gene calls are TRBV27 and TRBJ2-7, with 14 nucleotides matching TRBD2. The CDR3 extends over 15 amino acids. Germline V gene sequence: CDR1 MNHEY, CDR2 SMNVEV (reference sequence). V was pared by 5 bases and J by 6 bases, with 6 bases of the junction left unmatched. The chain's CDR3 is CASSMGLAGAAEQYF. CDR3 in DNA: TGTGCCAGCAGTATGGGACTAGCGGGAGCGGCCGAGCAGTACTTC.

The chain has TRBV5-5 and TRBJ2-7, with 7 bases identical to TRBD1. Germline-derived CDR1 and CDR2 are SGHKS and YYEKEE (reference sequence). CDR3 length: 12 amino acids. J gave up 10 bases and V 4 bases, and 8 bases lay outside the gene matches. As DNA, the CDR3 is TGTGCCAGCAGCACCGACAGGGCTTTTCAGTACTTC. Translation gives CASSTDRAFQYF.

The sample holds one count of this clone. V gene TRBV5-6 combines with J gene TRBJ1-2, with D possibly being TRBD1 (5 bases). This CDR3 spans 13 amino acids. V lost 4 bases and J 2 bases, leaving 9 bases between the germline ends. Germline V gene sequence: CDR1 SGHDT, CDR2 YYEEEE. CDR3 sequence reads: CASSPWGNYGYTF. The CDR3 coding sequence is TGTGCCAGCAGCCCTTGGGGGAACTATGGCTACACCTTC. Drawing the rest from reference TRBV5-6 and TRBJ1-2, the complete variable domain is DAGVTQSPTHLIKTRGQQVTLRCSPKSGHDTVSWYQQALGQGPQFIFQYYEEEERQRGNFPDRFSGHQFPNYSSELNVNALLLGDSALYLCASSPWGNYGYTFGSGTRLTVV.

V is TRBV11-2 and J is TRBJ2-1; tentatively, D is TRBD2 (6 bases). Trimming pared 1 base from V and 7 bases from J, leaving 11 bases between. CDR3 length equals 14 residues. From germline, CDR1 is SGHAT and CDR2 FQNNGV. The CDR3 sequence is CASSLAGETNEQFF. CDR3 nucleotides: TGTGCCAGCAGCTTAGCGGGGGAGACTAATGAGCAGTTCTTC.